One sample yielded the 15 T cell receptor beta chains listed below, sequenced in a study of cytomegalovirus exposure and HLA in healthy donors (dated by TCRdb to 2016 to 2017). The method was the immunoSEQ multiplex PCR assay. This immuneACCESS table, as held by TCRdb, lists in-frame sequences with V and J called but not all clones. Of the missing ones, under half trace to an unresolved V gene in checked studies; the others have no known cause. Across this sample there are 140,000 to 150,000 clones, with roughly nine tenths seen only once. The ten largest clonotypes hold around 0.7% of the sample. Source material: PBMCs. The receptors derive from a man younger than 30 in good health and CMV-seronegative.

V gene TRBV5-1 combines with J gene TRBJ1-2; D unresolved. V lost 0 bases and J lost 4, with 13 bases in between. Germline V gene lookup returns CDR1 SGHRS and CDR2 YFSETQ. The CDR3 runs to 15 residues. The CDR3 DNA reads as TGCGCCAGCAGCTTGGACAACCCAACCATCTATGGCTACACCTTC. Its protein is CASSLDNPTIYGYTF.

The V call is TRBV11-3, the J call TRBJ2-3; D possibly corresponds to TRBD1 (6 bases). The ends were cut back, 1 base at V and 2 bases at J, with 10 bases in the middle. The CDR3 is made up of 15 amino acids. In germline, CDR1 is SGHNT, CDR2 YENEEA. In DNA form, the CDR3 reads TGTGCCAGCAGCTTAGGTCTGGGGGCCACAGATACGCAGTATTTT. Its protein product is CASSLGLGATDTQYF.

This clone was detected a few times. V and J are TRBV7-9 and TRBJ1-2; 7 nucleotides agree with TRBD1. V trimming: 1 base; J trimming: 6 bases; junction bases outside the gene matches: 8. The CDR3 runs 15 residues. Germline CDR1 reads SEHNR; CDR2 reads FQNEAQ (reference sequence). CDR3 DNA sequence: TGTGCCAGCAGCTTAGGTTTGGTCACAGGGGATGGCTACACCTTC. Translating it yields CASSLGLVTGDGYTF.

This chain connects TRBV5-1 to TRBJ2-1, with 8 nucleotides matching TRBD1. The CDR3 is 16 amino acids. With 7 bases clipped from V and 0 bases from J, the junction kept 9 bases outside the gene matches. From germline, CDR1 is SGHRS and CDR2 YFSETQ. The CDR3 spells CASRRQGLSSYNEQFF. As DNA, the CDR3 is TGCGCCAGCCGCCGACAGGGGCTGAGCTCCTACAATGAGCAGTTCTTC.

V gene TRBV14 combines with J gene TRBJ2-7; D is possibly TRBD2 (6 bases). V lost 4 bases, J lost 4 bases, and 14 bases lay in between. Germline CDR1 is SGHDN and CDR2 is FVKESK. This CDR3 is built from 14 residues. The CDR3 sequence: CASSRGDVGYEQYF. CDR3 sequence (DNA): TGTGCCAGCAGCCGGGGGGACGTTGGATACGAGCAGTACTTC. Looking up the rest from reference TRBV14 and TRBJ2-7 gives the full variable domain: EAGVTQFPSHSVIEKGQTVTLRCDPISGHDNLYWYRRVMGKEIKFLLHFVKESKQDESGMPNNRFLAERTGGTYSTLKVQPAELEDSGVYFCASSRGDVGYEQYFGPGTRLTVT.

The DNA for the CDR3 is TGCGCCAGCACCCGGACAACCCACGAGCAGTACGTC. This encodes CASTRTTHEQYV. The chain joins TRBV23-1 to TRBJ2-7; D possibly corresponds to TRBD1 (5 bases). TRBV23-1 is identified as an open reading frame with a role that is uncertain. V was cut by 7 bases and J by 5 bases, with 12 bases left in between. This CDR3 comprises 12 residues.

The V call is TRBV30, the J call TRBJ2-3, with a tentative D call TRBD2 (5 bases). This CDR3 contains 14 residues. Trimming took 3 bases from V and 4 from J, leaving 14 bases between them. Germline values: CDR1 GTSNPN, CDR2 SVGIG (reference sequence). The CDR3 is CAWRWRATADTQYF. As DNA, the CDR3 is TGTGCCTGGAGATGGCGGGCCACCGCAGATACGCAGTATTTT.

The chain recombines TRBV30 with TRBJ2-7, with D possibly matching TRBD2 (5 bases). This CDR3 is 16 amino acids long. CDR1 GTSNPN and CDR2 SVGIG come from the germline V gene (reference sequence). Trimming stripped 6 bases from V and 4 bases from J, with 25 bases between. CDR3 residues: CACHYSGGSDGYEQYF. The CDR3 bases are TGTGCCTGCCACTACAGCGGCGGGTCCGATGGGTACGAGCAGTACTTC.

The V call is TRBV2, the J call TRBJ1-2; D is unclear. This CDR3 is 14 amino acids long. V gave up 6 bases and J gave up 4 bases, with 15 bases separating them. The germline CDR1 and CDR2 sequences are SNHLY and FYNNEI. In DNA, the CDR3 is TGTGCCAGCAGAGTAGAGGAGAGAGTCTATGGCTACACCTTC. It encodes CASRVEERVYGYTF.

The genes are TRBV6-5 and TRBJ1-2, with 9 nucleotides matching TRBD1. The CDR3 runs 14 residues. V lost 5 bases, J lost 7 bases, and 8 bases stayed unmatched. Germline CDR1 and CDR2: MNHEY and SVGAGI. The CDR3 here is CASSGRQGGGGYTF. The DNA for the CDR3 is TGTGCCAGCAGTGGTCGACAGGGGGGGGGTGGCTACACCTTC.

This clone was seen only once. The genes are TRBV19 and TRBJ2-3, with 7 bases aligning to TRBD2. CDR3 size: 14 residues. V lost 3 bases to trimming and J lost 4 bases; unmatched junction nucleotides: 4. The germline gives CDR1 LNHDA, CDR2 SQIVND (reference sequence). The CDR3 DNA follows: TGTGCCAGTAGTATCGGGAGGATTGCAGATACGCAGTATTTT. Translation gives CASSIGRIADTQYF.

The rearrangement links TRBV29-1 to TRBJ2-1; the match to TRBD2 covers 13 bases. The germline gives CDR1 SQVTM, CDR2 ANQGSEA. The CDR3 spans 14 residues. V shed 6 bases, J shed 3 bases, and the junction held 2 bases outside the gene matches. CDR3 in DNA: TGCAGCGTCGGACTAGCGGGAGACTACAATGAGCAGTTCTTC. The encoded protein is CSVGLAGDYNEQFF.

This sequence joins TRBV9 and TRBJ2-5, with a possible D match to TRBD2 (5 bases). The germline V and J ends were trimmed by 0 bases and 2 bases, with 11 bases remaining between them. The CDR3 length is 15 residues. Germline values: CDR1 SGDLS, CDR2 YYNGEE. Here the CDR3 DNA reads TGTGCCAGCAGCGTAGGAATTAGCGTACAAGAGACCCAGTACTTC. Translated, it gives CASSVGISVQETQYF.

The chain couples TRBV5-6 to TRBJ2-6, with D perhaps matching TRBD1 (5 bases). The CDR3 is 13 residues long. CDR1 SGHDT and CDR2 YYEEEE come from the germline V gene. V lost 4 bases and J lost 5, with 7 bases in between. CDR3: CASSKDRANVLTF. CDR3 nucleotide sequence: TGTGCCAGCAGCAAGGACAGGGCCAACGTCCTGACTTTC.

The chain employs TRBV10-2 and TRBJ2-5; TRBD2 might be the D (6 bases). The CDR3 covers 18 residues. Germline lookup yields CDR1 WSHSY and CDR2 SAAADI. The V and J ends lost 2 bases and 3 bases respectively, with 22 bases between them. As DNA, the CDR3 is TGCGCCAGCAGTGAGCCGAATATCGGGCGGTGGGGGGAAGAGACCCAGTACTTC. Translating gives CASSEPNIGRWGEETQYF.